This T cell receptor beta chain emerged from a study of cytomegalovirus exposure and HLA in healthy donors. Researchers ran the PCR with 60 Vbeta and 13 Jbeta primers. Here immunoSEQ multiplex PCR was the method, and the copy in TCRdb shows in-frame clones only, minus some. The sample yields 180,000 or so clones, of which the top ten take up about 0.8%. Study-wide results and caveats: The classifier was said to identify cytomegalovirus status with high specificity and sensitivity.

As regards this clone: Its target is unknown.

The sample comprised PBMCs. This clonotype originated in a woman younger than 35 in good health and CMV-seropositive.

The CDR3 DNA sequence: TGTGCCAGCAGCTTGAATAGCGGGATTTACGAGCAGTACTTC. Protein sequence: CASSLNSGIYEQYF. The rearrangement uses TRBV7-2 and TRBJ2-5; the match to TRBD2 covers 8 bases. Matching the DNA end better, TRBJ2-7 makes the J call doubtful. Looked up from germline, CDR1 is SGHTA and CDR2 is FQGNSA. CDR3 size: 14 residues.